This T cell receptor beta chain is from a study of cytomegalovirus exposure and HLA in healthy donors. PCR was performed using 60 Vbeta and 13 Jbeta primers. Sequencing used immunoSEQ multiplex PCR; TCRdb keeps in-frame clones, though not all of them. The sample has roughly 150,000 clones, approximately 78% seen once. Material for sequencing was PBMCs. The TCR originated in a girl aged 2-15 years in good health and CMV-seropositive.

The CDR3 nucleotides are TGTGCCAGTAGTCCGACCGACGGGAGCAATCAGCCCCAGCATTTT. Translating it yields CASSPTDGSNQPQHF. The chain combines TRBV19 with TRBJ1-5; D is unresolved. The V end lost 5 bases, the J end lost 1 base, and 12 bases lay between the germline ends. The CDR3 contains 15 residues. The germline gives CDR1 LNHDA, CDR2 SQIVND (reference sequence).